This T cell receptor (beta chain) stems from a study of cytomegalovirus exposure and HLA in healthy donors. General study results and limits: It was reported in a later analysis that an Asian-associated ancestry cluster showed fewer N-insertions than the roughly 620-donor mean. According to a later analysis, most TCR beta chains associated with CMV appeared HLA-restricted.

CDR3 length: 15 residues. V was pared by 1 base and J by 11 bases, with 10 bases of the junction left unmatched. Per germline, CDR1 MGHRA and CDR2 YSYEKL. The PCR was carried out with 60 Vbeta primers and 13 Jbeta primers. Assay used: immunoSEQ multiplex PCR; TCRdb lists only in-frame clones, some missing. The sample contains about 160,000 clones, 70% to 90% of which appear only once. Of note for this clone: Its antigen is unknown.

This TCR was recovered from a young woman in good health and CMV-seronegative. The V call is TRBV4-1, the J call TRBJ2-5, with 10 bases lining up with TRBD2. The sample taken for sequencing was PBMCs. CDR3 sequence (DNA): TGCGCCAGCAGCCAAGGGACTAGCGGAGTCGGGGAGCAGTACTTC. This sequence encodes CASSQGTSGVGEQYF.